The 16 T cell receptor beta chains below all came from one sample that was sequenced in a study of T cell clonotyping in hematopoietic cell transplantation. Generated by immunoSEQ multiplex PCR, the TCRdb table keeps only in-frame clones and is missing some. The sample consists of under 7,500 clones, about 89% of them appearing once. Here the sequenced sample was peripheral blood mononuclear cells, taken 100 days after allogeneic stem cell transplant. These receptors were obtained from a male patient aged 40 to 50 who had an allogeneic stem cell transplant from an unrelated donor, so the T cells may come from the graft donor. Some clones in this sample may be carry-over from other donors' samples.

This clone was counted between two and nine times. J is TRBJ2-1 and V is TRBV5-8; no clear D gene. The V end was cut by 4 bases, the J end by 2 bases, with 13 bases between. The CDR3 totals 15 residues. Germline V gene data show CDR1 as SGHTS and CDR2 as YDEGEE. The CDR3 protein is CASSATRITYNEQFF. The DNA of the CDR3 is TGTGCCAGCAGCGCCACCCGGATTACCTACAATGAGCAGTTCTTC.

The V call is TRBV19, the J call TRBJ2-6; D unresolved. Germline loops: CDR1 LNHDA, CDR2 SQIVND (reference sequence). V was pared by 1 base and J by 2 bases, with 3 bases between. CDR3 length: 14 amino acids. CDR3 protein: CASSIGPGANVLTF. The CDR3, as DNA: TGTGCCAGTAGTATAGGTCCTGGGGCCAACGTCCTGACTTTC.

The chain employs TRBV11-2 and TRBJ1-2, with no clear D. The germline V gene has CDR1 SGHAT and CDR2 FQNNGV. Trimming shortened V by 5 bases and J by 4 bases, and 17 bases separated the two germline ends. The CDR3 sequence is 15 residues long. CDR3: CASSPRPGSIYGYTF. The CDR3 bases are TGTGCCAGCAGCCCGCGGCCAGGAAGTATCTATGGCTACACCTTC.

The chain carries TRBV30 and TRBJ2-7; 9 nucleotides match TRBD2. Germline V CDR1 and CDR2: GTSNPN, SVGIG (reference sequence). V lost 2 bases and J lost 6; bases outside the gene matches: 11. The CDR3 runs 15 residues. CDR3 DNA: TGTGCCTGGAGTAAGAAAGGGATAGCGGGGGTCGAGCAGTACTTC. Translated: CAWSKKGIAGVEQYF.

This chain uses TRBV13 with TRBJ2-2; D not certain. Germline CDR1 and CDR2: PRHDT and FYEKMQ (reference sequence). V was shortened by 5 bases and J by 3 bases, with 7 bases between the two germline ends. The CDR3 runs to 13 residues. The CDR3 nucleotides read TGTGCCAGCAGCACTCGCCACACCGGGGAGCTGTTTTTT. Translating it yields CASSTRHTGELFF.

The gene calls are TRBV7-2 and TRBJ1-5; D gene unclear. The germline V gene encodes CDR1 SGHTA and CDR2 FQGNSA. The CDR3 totals 14 residues. Trimming removed 3 bases at V and 3 bases at J, with 9 bases between. DNA of the CDR3: TGTGCCAGCAGCTTCTCGGTGGACAATCAGCCCCAGCATTTT. Its protein is CASSFSVDNQPQHF.

The V and J genes are TRBV21-1 and TRBJ2-2. TRBV21-1 is termed a pseudogene. The CDR3 loop spans 17 amino acids. The CDR3 nucleotides are TGTGCCAGCAGCAGCGACCCCGGAACACCGGACACCGGGGAGCTGTTTTTT. This sequence encodes CASSSDPGTPDTGELFF.

J is TRBJ2-7 and V is TRBV4-2; tentatively, D is TRBD1 or TRBD2 (5 bases each). This CDR3 spans 18 amino acids. Germline CDR1 and CDR2: LGHNA and YNFKEQ. Trimming removed 0 bases from V and 2 bases from J, with 20 bases in between. The CDR3 spells CASSQEGFRGTGAYEQYF. In nucleotides, the CDR3 is TGTGCCAGCAGCCAAGAGGGGTTTCGTGGGACCGGAGCCTACGAGCAGTACTTC.

Only one count was recorded for this clone. The genes are TRBV29-1 and TRBJ2-5, with 8 bases identical to TRBD2. CDR1 SQVTM and CDR2 ANQGSEA come from the germline V gene. This CDR3 is built from 17 residues. V shed 6 bases and J 4 bases; nucleotides not matched to a gene: 19. CDR3 nucleotide sequence: TGCAGCGTGGCGAGGGTGTGGAGCGGGAGTGAGGGAGAGACCCAGTACTTC. Amino acid sequence: CSVARVWSGSEGETQYF.

The CDR3 DNA follows: TGTGCCAGCAGTCCCGGATACGTCGGACAGGGGGAAGAAGCTTTCTTT. It codes for CASSPGYVGQGEEAFF. V usage is TRBV27 and J usage is TRBJ1-1, with TRBD1 identical over 10 bases. Unmatched junction bases numbered 14, after V lost 5 bases and J lost 8 bases. This CDR3 spans 16 amino acids. CDR1 and CDR2 (germline): MNHEY, SMNVEV (reference sequence).

V gene TRBV28 combines with J gene TRBJ1-2; 10 positions match TRBD1. This CDR3 contains 20 residues. Germline CDR1 is MDHEN and CDR2 is SYDVKM. The J segment lost 7 bases and the V segment lost 7 bases, leaving 27 bases of the junction unmatched. The CDR3 DNA follows: TGTGCCAGCACTTGGGTCGATGGGTCAAGGGGACAGGGGCAATCAGGTGGCTACACCTTC. This codes for CASTWVDGSRGQGQSGGYTF.

The CDR3 DNA reads TGTGCCAGCAGACGGGGGCTGAACACTGAAGCTTTCTTT. Its translation is CASRRGLNTEAFF. This chain joins TRBV28 and TRBJ1-1, with a weak D call TRBD1 (6 bases). In germline, CDR1 is MDHEN, CDR2 SYDVKM. Trimming removed 6 bases at V and 0 bases at J, with 8 bases between. This CDR3 region has 13 residues.

The chain has TRBV28 and TRBJ1-2; perhaps TRBD1 as D (5 bases). This CDR3 has 15 amino acids. Germline V gives CDR1 MDHEN, CDR2 SYDVKM. The V end lost 5 bases, the J end lost 4 bases, and 17 bases lay between the germline ends. In DNA, the CDR3 is TGTGCCAGCAGTCCCCGACTGGGAAGGGGCTATGGCTACACCTTC. As protein: CASSPRLGRGYGYTF.

The chain has TRBV28 and TRBJ1-1; unclear D gene. Germline assignment: CDR1 MDHEN and CDR2 SYDVKM. The CDR3 covers 14 residues. V was cut by 5 bases and J by 1 base, with 11 bases left in between. The CDR3 sequence is CASSRPWGNTEAFF. The CDR3 DNA follows: TGTGCCAGCAGTAGGCCCTGGGGGAACACTGAAGCTTTCTTT. Variable domain in full (rest from reference TRBV28 and TRBJ1-1): DVKVTQSSRYLVKRTGEKVFLECVQDMDHENMFWYRQDPGLGLRLIYFSYDVKMKEKGDIPEGYSVSREKKERFSLILESASTNQTSMYLCASSRPWGNTEAFFGQGTRLTVV.

V and J are TRBV7-2 and TRBJ1-2; D is ambiguous. V shed 5 bases and J shed 5 bases, with 9 bases lying between them. CDR1 is SGHTA, CDR2 FQGNSA, per germline. The CDR3 loop spans 12 amino acids. The CDR3 reads CASSQEGYGYTF. The CDR3 DNA reads as TGTGCCAGCAGCCAAGAAGGGTATGGCTACACCTTC.

The chain joins TRBV30 to TRBJ1-2; no firm D call. Trimming cost V 5 bases and J 5 bases, with 12 bases left between them. This CDR3 has 12 amino acids. Per the germline V gene, CDR1 is GTSNPN and CDR2 is SVGIG (reference sequence). This CDR3 reads CAWEREVYGYTF. In DNA form, the CDR3 reads TGTGCCTGGGAGAGGGAAGTTTATGGCTACACCTTC.